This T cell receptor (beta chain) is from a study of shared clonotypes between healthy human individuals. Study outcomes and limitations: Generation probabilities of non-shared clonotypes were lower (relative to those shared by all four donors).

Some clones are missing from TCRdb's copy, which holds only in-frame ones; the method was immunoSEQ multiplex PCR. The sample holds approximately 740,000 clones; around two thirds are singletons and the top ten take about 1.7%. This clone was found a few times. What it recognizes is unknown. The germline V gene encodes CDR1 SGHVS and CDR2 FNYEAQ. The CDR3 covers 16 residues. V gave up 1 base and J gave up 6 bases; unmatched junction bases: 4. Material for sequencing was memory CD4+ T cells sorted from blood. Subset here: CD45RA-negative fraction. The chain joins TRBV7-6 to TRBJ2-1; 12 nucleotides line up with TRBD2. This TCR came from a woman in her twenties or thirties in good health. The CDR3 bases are TGTGCCAGCAGCTTAGGTGGGACTAGCGGGTCCAATGAGCAGTTCTTC. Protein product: CASSLGGTSGSNEQFF. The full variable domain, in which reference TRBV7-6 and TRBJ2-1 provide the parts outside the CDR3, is GAGVSQSPRYKVTKRGQDVALRCDPISGHVSLYWYRQALGQGPEFLTYFNYEAQQDKSGLPNDRFSAERPEGSISTLTIQRTEQRDSAMYRCASSLGGTSGSNEQFFGPGTRLTVL.